The 23 T cell receptor beta chains reported below all come from one sample, sequenced in a study of tumor-infiltrating lymphocytes in oesophageal squamous cell carcinoma. TCRdb re-called the PCR reads through MiXCR, storing one row per CDR3 protein. The profile covers 17,000 or so distinct CDR3 sequences, with 47% appearing a single time and 44% taken by the ten largest. What was sequenced was normal esophageal tissue next to the tumor. These receptors originate from a female donor with esophageal squamous cell carcinoma.

This clonotype was found a few times. Since the CDR3 does not end with the conserved phenylalanine or tryptophan, this likely comes from a read error. The DNA is omitted, as the CDR3 cannot be located on it reliably, and the CDR3 follows TCRdb's listing. The V and J genes are TRBV6-6 and TRBJ2-5; the D call TRBD1 from the table was never checked on the DNA. Germline V CDR1 and CDR2: MNHNY, SVGAGI (reference sequence). A total of 16 residues make up the CDR3, ends included. The CDR3 sequence is CASSYGGPNYGYTFGS.

The J gene is TRBJ2-6, the V gene TRBV7-4; D call uncertain. Matching the DNA end better, TRBJ2-7 makes the J call doubtful. Looked up from germline, CDR1 is SGHVT and CDR2 is SQSDAQ. The length of the CDR3 is 12 residues. In DNA form, the CDR3 reads TGTGCCAGCAGCTTTTTGGGCCAGAAGCAGTACTTC. It translates to CASSFLGQKQYF.

The sample holds a few counts of this clonotype. The V gene is TRBV5-6, the J gene TRBJ2-7; TRBD2 matches at 9 bases. CDR1 is SGHDT and CDR2 is YYEEEE in the germline V gene. The CDR3 has 15 residues. The trim removed 0 bases at V and 7 bases at J, leaving 8 bases unmatched. CDR3 DNA sequence: TGTGCCAGCAGCTTGGGGCGGGGGGGGGTGCATGAGCAGTACTTC. The encoded protein is CASSLGRGGVHEQYF.

A single count supports this clonotype. Germline and junction disagree at one end, which may indicate a read error. The V call is TRBV7-4, the J call TRBJ2-6; D tentatively fits TRBD1 or TRBD2 (5 bases each). The germline V gene encodes CDR1 SGHVT and CDR2 SQSDAQ. The CDR3 has 14 amino acids. CDR3 in amino acids: CASSLGENNSPLHF. In DNA, the CDR3 is TGTGCCAGCAGTTTAGGGGAGAATAATTCACCCCTCCACTTC.

The chain recombines TRBV29-1 with TRBJ1-5; perhaps TRBD1 as D (6 bases). CDR1 and CDR2 from the germline V gene are SQVTM and ANQGSEA. Trimming removed 7 bases at V and 3 bases at J, with 13 bases between. The CDR3 runs to 13 residues. The CDR3 is CSASQGYNQPQHF. The CDR3 DNA follows: TGCAGCGCCAGCCAGGGGTACAATCAGCCCCAGCATTTT.

The CDR3 DNA sequence: TGTGCCAGCAGCTTAGCGAGGGGAGATACGCAGTATTTT. This codes for CASSLARGDTQYF. The chain recombines TRBV7-6 with TRBJ2-3; TRBD1 or TRBD2 may be the D gene (5 bases each). Germline V lookup: CDR1 SGHVS, CDR2 FNYEAQ. Trimming took 0 bases from V and 5 from J, leaving 6 bases between them. This CDR3 has 13 amino acids.

This clonotype was recorded a few times. The gene calls are TRBV7-2 and TRBJ2-2; no definite D call. The V gene's germline CDR1 is SGHTA and CDR2 FQGNSA. The ends were cut back, 2 bases at V and 7 bases at J, with 11 bases in the middle. The CDR3 has 14 residues. The CDR3 nucleotides read TGTGCCAGCAGCTTAAAGAGGTCCGGCGGGGAGCTGTTTTTT. Amino acid sequence: CASSLKRSGGELFF. The full variable domain, rest sourced from reference TRBV7-2 and TRBJ2-2, is GAGVSQSPSNKVTEKGKDVELRCDPISGHTALYWYRQSLGQGLEFLIYFQGNSAPDKSGLPSDRFSAERTGGSVSTLTIQRTQQEDSAVYLCASSLKRSGGELFFGEGSRLTVL.

The chain joins TRBV7-8 to TRBJ2-1; D remains unclear. CDR3 length: 14 amino acids. CDR1 is SGHVS and CDR2 is FQNEAQ in the germline V gene. The V and J ends lost 1 base and 10 bases respectively, with 14 bases between them. The CDR3 DNA reads TGTGCCAGCAGCTTAGAGGGCAAGTCCTACGAGCAGTTCTTC. Amino acid sequence: CASSLEGKSYEQFF.

V usage is TRBV4-1 and J usage is TRBJ2-5; maybe TRBD1 (6 bases). V dropped 0 bases and J dropped 11 bases, with 28 bases sitting between them. CDR1 is MGHRA, CDR2 YSYEKL, per germline. The CDR3 has 18 amino acids. CDR3 sequence: CASSQDGQTVRYYNEQYF. The DNA for the CDR3 is TGCGCCAGCAGCCAAGATGGACAGACAGTACGTTATTACAATGAGCAGTACTTC.

The table lists this clonotype with many counts. The DNA is omitted, as the CDR3 cannot be located on it reliably, and the CDR3 follows TCRdb's listing. V and J are TRBV7-4 and TRBJ2-6. The germline CDR1 and CDR2 sequences are SGHVT and SQSDAQ. The CDR3 sequence runs 14 residues, both termini included. CDR3 residues: CASSLSSIWLHLRF.

This clonotype was seen ten or more times. This may come from a read error, since a much larger clone is one base off. The V gene is TRBV6-1, the J gene TRBJ2-5; 9 bases map to TRBD2. The V gene's germline CDR1 is MNHNS and CDR2 SASEGT. Trimming at V came to 6 bases and at J to 11 bases, leaving 16 bases not matched to a gene. This CDR3 spans 15 amino acids. The CDR3 sequence: CASRDPSGINNEQYF. The CDR3 coding sequence is TGTGCCAGCAGAGATCCTAGCGGGATTAACAATGAGCAGTACTTC.

This sequence joins TRBV5-6 and TRBJ2-5, with a weak D call TRBD2 (6 bases). The DNA end lines up better with TRBJ2-7; the J call may be wrong. Germline CDR1 reads SGHDT; CDR2 reads YYEEEE. This CDR3 spans 15 amino acids. This CDR3 is CASSLSGLARHEQYF. The CDR3 nucleotides are TGTGCCAGCAGCTTGAGCGGGCTAGCGCGTCACGAGCAGTACTTC.

The chain couples TRBV6-6 to TRBJ1-5; D is uncertain. Trimming shortened V by 2 bases and J by 0 bases, and 8 bases separated the two germline ends. The CDR3 spans 15 residues. Germline loops: CDR1 MNHNY, CDR2 SVGAGI (reference sequence). The CDR3 reads CASSYDQYSNQPQHF. The CDR3 coding sequence is TGTGCCAGCAGTTACGACCAGTATAGCAATCAGCCCCAGCATTTT.

By its share, this clonotype is medium-sized. The rearrangement joins TRBV11-3 to TRBJ2-1, with 8 nucleotides matching TRBD2. V lost 3 bases to trimming and J lost 6 bases; unmatched junction nucleotides: 1. CDR1 and CDR2 (germline): SGHNT, YENEEA. The CDR3 contains 13 residues. The CDR3 region is CASSFTSGNEQFF. The CDR3, as DNA: TGTGCCAGCAGCTTTACTAGCGGCAATGAGCAGTTCTTC.

Notes on this clonotype: This may come from a read error, since a much larger clone is one base off. As DNA, the CDR3 is TGTGCCAGTAGTATGGGGACTAGCGGTTACAATGAGCAGTACTTC. Its translation: CASSMGTSGYNEQYF. The chain joins TRBV19 to TRBJ2-5; 11 nucleotides align to TRBD2. The V gene end was trimmed by 3 bases and the J gene end by 11 bases; junction bases not matched to a gene: 11. Germline V gene data show CDR1 as LNHDA and CDR2 as SQIVND (reference sequence). CDR3 size: 15 residues.

J is TRBJ1-1 and V is TRBV5-8, with a tentative D call TRBD1 (5 bases). The CDR3 is 15 residues long. Trimming pared 0 bases from V and 0 bases from J, leaving 9 bases between. Germline V gene sequence: CDR1 SGHTS, CDR2 YDEGEE. The CDR3 sequence: CASSLEAGLNTEAFF. In nucleotides, the CDR3 is TGTGCCAGCAGCTTGGAGGCAGGGTTGAACACTGAAGCTTTCTTT.

The chain uses TRBV5-1 and TRBJ2-4; 8 nucleotides line up with TRBD2. The J call may be faulty, since TRBJ2-7 better matches the DNA end. The germline CDR1 and CDR2 sequences are SGHRS and YFSETQ. The CDR3 has 16 residues. CDR3 residues: CASSYAAGGVKNEQYF. In nucleotides, the CDR3 is TGCGCCAGCAGCTACGCCGCGGGAGGAGTAAAGAACGAGCAGTACTTC.

This clonotype was counted between two and nine times. The chain has TRBV7-2 and TRBJ2-5; 7 bases are shared with TRBD1. The CDR3 runs to 15 residues. Germline CDR1 reads SGHTA; CDR2 reads FQGNSA. V was clipped by 2 bases and J by 2 bases; unmatched bases: 5. The CDR3 protein is CASSLWAGGQETQYF. Written as DNA, the CDR3 is TGTGCCAGCAGCTTATGGGCAGGGGGACAAGAGACCCAGTACTTC.

The chain links TRBV7-2 to TRBJ2-7; D is unresolved. Gene TRBJ2-1 matches the end of the DNA better, so the J call may be wrong. Germline lookup yields CDR1 SGHTA and CDR2 FQGNSA. CDR3 length: 11 residues. The CDR3 spells CASSPSYEQFF. For the CDR3, the DNA is TGTGCCAGCAGCCCCTCCTACGAGCAGTTCTTC.

V gene TRBV7-6 combines with J gene TRBJ2-5; 7 bases fit TRBD1. The DNA end is more similar to TRBJ2-1, so the J call may be wrong. CDR3 length equals 16 residues. Germline assignment: CDR1 SGHVS and CDR2 FNYEAQ. The CDR3 is CASSASYRGAYNEQFF. The DNA for the CDR3 is TGTGCCAGCAGCGCCTCATACAGGGGAGCCTACAATGAGCAGTTCTTC.

This clonotype has at least ten counts. Just one base apart from a much larger clone, this may be a read error. The genes are TRBV2 and TRBJ2-5, with 7 bases aligning to TRBD1. Germline V CDR1 and CDR2: SNHLY, FYNNEI. This CDR3 spans 14 amino acids. V lost 5 bases to trimming and J lost 11 bases; unmatched junction nucleotides: 14. The CDR3 here is CASSQPGQHNEQYF. CDR3 nucleotides: TGTGCCAGCAGTCAACCGGGACAGCACAATGAGCAGTACTTC.

Note on this clonotype: Since no conserved phenylalanine or tryptophan closes the CDR3, a read error is the likely cause. No DNA is shown, since the ends of the CDR3 on it are uncertain; the CDR3 is the one TCRdb lists. This chain joins TRBV27 and TRBJ2-3; TRBD1 is the table's D call and was not checked against the DNA. The CDR3 totals 14 residues, both ends included. The V gene's germline CDR1 is MNHEY and CDR2 SMNVEV (reference sequence). CDR3 loop: CASRPGGDGYTFGS.

The sample holds many counts of this clonotype. The chain combines TRBV7-9 with TRBJ2-7; D is perhaps TRBD2 (5 bases). The V gene lost 4 bases and the J gene lost 6 bases, with 10 bases spanning the gap. This CDR3 is built from 12 residues. Germline V gives CDR1 SEHNR, CDR2 FQNEAQ (reference sequence). The CDR3 is CASSYARAEQYF. The CDR3 nucleotides read TGTGCCAGCAGCTATGCGAGGGCCGAGCAGTACTTC.